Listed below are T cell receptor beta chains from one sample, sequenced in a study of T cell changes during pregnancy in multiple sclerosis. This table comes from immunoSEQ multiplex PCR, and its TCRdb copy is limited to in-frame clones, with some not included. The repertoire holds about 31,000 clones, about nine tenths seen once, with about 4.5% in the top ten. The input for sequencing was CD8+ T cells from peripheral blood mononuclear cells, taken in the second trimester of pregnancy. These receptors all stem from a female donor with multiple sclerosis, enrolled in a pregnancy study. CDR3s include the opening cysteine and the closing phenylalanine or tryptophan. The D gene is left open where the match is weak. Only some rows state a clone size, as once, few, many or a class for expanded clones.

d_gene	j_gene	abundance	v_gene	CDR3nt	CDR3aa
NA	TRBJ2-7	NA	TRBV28	TGTGCCAGCAAAAGGGGATATTACGAGCAGTACTTC	CASKRGYYEQYF
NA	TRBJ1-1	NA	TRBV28	TGTGCCAGCAGGGAAGACAACACGGGAGACACTGAAGCTTTCTTT	CASREDNTGDTEAFF
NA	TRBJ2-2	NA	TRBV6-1	TGTGCCAGCAGTGAAGTCGGGGGATCTCACGGGGAGCTGTTTTTT	CASSEVGGSHGELFF
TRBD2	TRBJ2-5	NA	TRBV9	TGTGCCAGCAGCCGCCCGACTAGCGGCCTCCAAGAGACCCAGTACTTC	CASSRPTSGLQETQYF
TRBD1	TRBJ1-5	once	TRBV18	TGTGCCAGCTCACCCTCGGACAGGGTAGATAATCAGCCCCAGCATTTT	CASSPSDRVDNQPQHF
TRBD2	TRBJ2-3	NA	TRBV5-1	TGCGCCAGCAGCTTGGGGCTAGCGGGAGAGTCGACAGATACGCAGTATTTT	CASSLGLAGESTDTQYF
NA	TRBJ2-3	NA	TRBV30	TGTGCCTGGACACCTACCGCCAATCCAGATACGCAGTATTTT	CAWTPTANPDTQYF
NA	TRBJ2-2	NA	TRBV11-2	TGTGCCAGCAGCTTAGAGTTCAGGGTAGCCGGGGAGCTGTTTTTT	CASSLEFRVAGELFF
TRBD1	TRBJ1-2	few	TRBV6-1	TGTGCCAGCAGTAAAGTGTTGGGACAGGGGGCGGGTGGCTACACCTTC	CASSKVLGQGAGGYTF
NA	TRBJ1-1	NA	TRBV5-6	TGTGCCAGCAGCATGGCGGGTTTAGAGAACACTGAAGCTTTCTTT	CASSMAGLENTEAFF
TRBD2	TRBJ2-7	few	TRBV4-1	TGCGCCAGCAGCCAAGGTTATCAGGAGACTAGCTCTTACGAGCAGTACTTC	CASSQGYQETSSYEQYF
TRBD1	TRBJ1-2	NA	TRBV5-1	TGCGCCAGCAGCTCGACAGGGATTGGCTATGGCTACACCTTC	CASSSTGIGYGYTF
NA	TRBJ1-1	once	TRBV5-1	TGCGCCAGCAGCTTGGCTGCGGGGGGCCCCCTCCCGACTGAAGCTTTCTTT	CASSLAAGGPLPTEAFF
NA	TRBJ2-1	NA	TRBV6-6	TGTGCCAGCAGTTACTGGCCAGGGACCTACAATGAGCAGTTCTTC	CASSYWPGTYNEQFF
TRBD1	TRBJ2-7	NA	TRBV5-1	TGCGCCAGCAGCTTCTTGGACAGGGGGCCAACCTACGAGCAGTACTTC	CASSFLDRGPTYEQYF
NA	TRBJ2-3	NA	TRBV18	TGTGCCAGCTCAATTCTCACAGATACGCAGTATTTT	CASSILTDTQYF
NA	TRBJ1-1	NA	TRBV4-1	TGCGCCAGCAGCCAAGAAGGGGGCACTGAAGCTTTCTTT	CASSQEGGTEAFF
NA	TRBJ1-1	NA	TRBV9	TGTGCCAGCAGCGAAACAGCCACTGAAGCTTTCTTT	CASSETATEAFF
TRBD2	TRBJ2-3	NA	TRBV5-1	TGCGCCAGCACCTGGGAAGCGGGAGGGCCGCCTACGCAGTATTTT	CASTWEAGGPPTQYF
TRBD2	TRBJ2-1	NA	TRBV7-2	TGTGCCAGCAGGGCTAGCGGGAGTCTCGAGCAGTTCTTC	CASRASGSLEQFF
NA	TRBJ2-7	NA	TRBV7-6	TGTGCCAGCAGCTTTAGTCCGGGAAACGAGCAGTACTTC	CASSFSPGNEQYF